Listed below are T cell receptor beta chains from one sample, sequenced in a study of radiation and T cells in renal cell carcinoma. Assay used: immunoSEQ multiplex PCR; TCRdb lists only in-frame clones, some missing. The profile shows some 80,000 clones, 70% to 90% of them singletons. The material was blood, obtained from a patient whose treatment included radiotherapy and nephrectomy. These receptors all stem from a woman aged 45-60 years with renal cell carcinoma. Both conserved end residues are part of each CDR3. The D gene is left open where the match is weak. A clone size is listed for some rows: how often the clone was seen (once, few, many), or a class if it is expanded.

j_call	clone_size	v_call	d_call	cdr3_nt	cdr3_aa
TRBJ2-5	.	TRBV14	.	TGTGCCAGCAGCTCCGGGCAGGGAGAGACCCAGTACTTC	CASSSGQGETQYF
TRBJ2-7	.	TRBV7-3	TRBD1	TGTGCCAGCAGCTTGGGGACAGGGGCGGGTGAGCAGTACTTC	CASSLGTGAGEQYF
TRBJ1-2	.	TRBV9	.	TGTGCCAGCACTGGGGGGCTTCCCTATGGCTACACCTTC	CASTGGLPYGYTF
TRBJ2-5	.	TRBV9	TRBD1	TGTGCCAGCAGCACACAGCAGGGGGACGCGGAGACCCAGTACTTC	CASSTQQGDAETQYF
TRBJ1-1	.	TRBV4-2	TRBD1	TGTGCCAGCAGGCGGACAGGGGGTGTTTTAGCTGAAGCTTTCTTT	CASRRTGGVLAEAFF
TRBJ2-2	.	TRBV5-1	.	TGCGCCAGCAGCCCCGGGAGAGCGAACACCGGGGAGCTGTTTTTT	CASSPGRANTGELFF
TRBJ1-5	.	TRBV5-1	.	TGCGCCAGCAGCTTGGATGCCGGTAGCAATCAGCCCCAGCATTTT	CASSLDAGSNQPQHF
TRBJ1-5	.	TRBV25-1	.	TGTGCCAGCAGTGACCGCAGGGAGAGTAGCCAGCCCCAGCATTTT	CASSDRRESSQPQHF
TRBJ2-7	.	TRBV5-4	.	TGTGCCAGCAGCCAAGGGGGGGGAGGAGTGGACGAGCAGTACTTC	CASSQGGGGVDEQYF
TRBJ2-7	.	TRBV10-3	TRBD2	TGTGCCATCAGGCCGACTAGCGGGAGGTACTACGAGCAGTACTTC	CAIRPTSGRYYEQYF
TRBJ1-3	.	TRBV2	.	TGTGCCAGCAGTGAAACCGGAAACACCATATATTTT	CASSETGNTIYF
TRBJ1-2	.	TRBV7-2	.	TGTGCCAGCAGCCCTGACTGGGCCGACTATGGCTACACCTTC	CASSPDWADYGYTF
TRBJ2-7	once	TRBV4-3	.	TGCGCCAGCAGTGAGACCGACAGTTTATCCTACGAGCAGTACTTC	CASSETDSLSYEQYF
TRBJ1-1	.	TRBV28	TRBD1	TGTGCCAGCAGTGGTTTCGACAGGGGAGAGAACACTGAAGCTTTCTTT	CASSGFDRGENTEAFF
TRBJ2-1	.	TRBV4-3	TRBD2	TGCGCCAGCAGCGAACTAGCGGGATTTGAGCAGTTCTTC	CASSELAGFEQFF
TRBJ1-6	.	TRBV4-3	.	TGCGCCAGCAGGCCTACAGTGAGCTCCTATAATTCACCCCTCCACTTT	CASRPTVSSYNSPLHF
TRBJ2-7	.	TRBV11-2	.	TGTGCCAGCAGCCTAGCGCTAAGCTCCTACGAGCAGTACTTC	CASSLALSSYEQYF
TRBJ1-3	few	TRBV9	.	TGTGCCAGCAGCGTAGGATCGCAGGGGTGGGACACCATATATTTT	CASSVGSQGWDTIYF
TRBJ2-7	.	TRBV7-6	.	TGTGCCAGCAGCCCGGGCCCAACCTACGAGCAGTACTTC	CASSPGPTYEQYF
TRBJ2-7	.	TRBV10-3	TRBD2	TGTGCCATCAGATCATCTAGCGGGAGGGTTTACGAGCAGTACTTC	CAIRSSSGRVYEQYF
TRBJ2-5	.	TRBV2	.	TGTGCCAGCAACGGCCTGGAGGGAGAGACCCAGTACTTC	CASNGLEGETQYF
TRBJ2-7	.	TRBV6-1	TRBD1	TGTGCCAGCAGTGAGCACAGGGGGATCGGCGAGCAGTACTTC	CASSEHRGIGEQYF
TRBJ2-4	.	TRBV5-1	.	TGCGCCAGCAGCTTGGCCGGGCACCCAAGCATTCAGTACTTC	CASSLAGHPSIQYF
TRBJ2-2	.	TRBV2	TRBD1	TGTGCCAGCCGGGGACAGGTGAACACCGGGGAGCTGTTTTTT	CASRGQVNTGELFF
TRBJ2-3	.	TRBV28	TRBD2	TGTGCCACCGACGGAGCGGGAGCTGGGTCAGATACGCAGTATTTT	CATDGAGAGSDTQYF
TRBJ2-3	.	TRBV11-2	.	TGTGCCAGCAGCTTAGTTTCAAGCACAGATACGCAGTATTTT	CASSLVSSTDTQYF
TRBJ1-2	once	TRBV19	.	TGTGCCAGTAGGGCACGGGAAGATTGGGTCTATGGCTACACCTTC	CASRAREDWVYGYTF